The source of this TCR beta chain is a study of identical twins. General study points: It was out-of-frame TCR alpha sharing in monozygotic twins that models underestimated.

There were only healthy Caucasians among the donors. The authors used template switching to add a universal primer site and gave cDNA unique molecular identifiers. TCRdb re-derived calls from the 5' RACE reads in MiXCR, one entry per CDR3 protein. The table records about 480,000 distinct CDR3 sequences, more than 13% of them present only once. The V and J ends lost 5 bases and 1 base, in that order; junction bases with no gene match: 5. The CDR3 runs 14 residues. CDR1 and CDR2 (germline): ENHRY, SYGVKD. Only a few counts were recorded for this clonotype. Its target is not known. In addition, the sample was reused for a study of yellow fever vaccine responses in identical twins.

V and J are TRBV10-3 and TRBJ2-7; 7 bases align to TRBD1. The receptor's source is a woman younger than 30 in good health. Sequenced material: CD4+ T cells sorted from blood. The CDR3 nucleotides read TGTGCCATCAGTTCGGGACAGTTTTCCTACGAGCAGTACTTC. Protein product: CAISSGQFSYEQYF.